The clone carrying this TCR beta chain was observed many times. Its antigen is still unknown. The CDR3 extends over 15 amino acids. Trimming pared 2 bases from V and 5 bases from J, leaving 14 bases between. The TCR alpha and TCR beta cDNA libraries, bearing sample barcodes and UMIs, were generated by 5'RACE using constant-segment primers. MiXCR, run by TCRdb on the 5' RACE reads, gives a single entry per CDR3 protein. The profile shows fewer than 400,000 distinct CDR3 sequences, roughly 13% of them singletons. This entry is derived from a study of T-cell memory formation after mild COVID-19. As for the study in general: Clustering of TCRs was largely donor specific.

Study observations and caveats: Pre-infection memory harbored some responding clones, suggesting cross-reactive memory joined.

The rearrangement joins TRBV12-3 or TRBV12-4 to TRBJ2-3; the D gene is possibly TRBD1 (7 bases). The sequenced sample was PBMCs or a T cell subset sorted from them (not recorded which). The clonotype comes from a man aged 18 to 30 who had mild COVID-19 (a few samples of this study predate the infection). Cell type and time point are not known. The CDR3 is CASSLSPGGGDTQYF. The CDR3 region has the DNA TGTGCCAGCAGTTTATCCCCAGGGGGAGGAGATACGCAGTATTTT.